The clone carrying this TCR beta chain was counted ten times or more. The CDR3 is 16 residues long. Trimming cost V 6 bases and J 4 bases, with 20 bases left between them. Germline CDR1 reads MDHEN; CDR2 reads SYDVKM. Amplified regions were TCR beta CDR3 sequences from RNA transcripts. The TCR CDR3 was amplified in a first-round RT-PCR using the HTBI primer set. MiXCR, run by TCRdb on the multiplex PCR reads, gives a single entry per CDR3 protein. The table records 240,000 or so distinct CDR3 sequences, over 15% of them present only once. This sample is part of a study of T cells in Graves' hyperthyroidism and ophthalmopathy.

Sequenced material: blood. The V and J genes are TRBV28 and TRBJ2-3; D is perhaps TRBD1 (5 bases). This clonotype was sampled from a woman aged 18-35 years with Graves' ophthalmopathy. This CDR3 reads CASSPPGQIVADTQYF. The CDR3 nucleotides are TGTGCCAGCAGCCCCCCAGGACAAATCGTTGCAGATACGCAGTATTTT.